This is a list of T cell receptor beta chains from one sample in a study of blood T cells in healthy people across ages. TCRdb redid the calling of the 5' RACE reads with MiXCR, one entry per CDR3 protein. The sample carries about 830,000 distinct CDR3 sequences, around 62% recorded once. Sequencing used blood. All receptors come from a man younger than 45 in good health. The CDR3 runs from the conserved cysteine through the conserved F or W. The order of the fields is J gene, V gene, CDR3 protein.

J gene: TRBJ1-6; V gene: TRBV4-3; CDR3 protein: CASSPEGYTMSALHF
J gene: TRBJ2-7; V gene: TRBV7-2; CDR3 protein: CASSLVARGGEQYF
J gene: TRBJ2-3; V gene: TRBV4-3; CDR3 protein: CASSQELGGDTDTQYF
J gene: TRBJ1-1; V gene: TRBV2; CDR3 protein: CASSRTGGPEAFF
J gene: TRBJ2-1; V gene: TRBV12-3/TRBV12-4; CDR3 protein: CAGKEGVTSSYNEQFF
J gene: TRBJ1-2; V gene: TRBV7-3; CDR3 protein: CASSGDGYGYTF
J gene: TRBJ1-2; V gene: TRBV29-1; CDR3 protein: CSSDRENYGYTF
J gene: TRBJ2-1; V gene: TRBV3-1; CDR3 protein: CASSQDTGSYNGQFF
J gene: TRBJ1-2; V gene: TRBV5-6; CDR3 protein: CASILQGGGYTF
J gene: TRBJ2-7; V gene: TRBV7-9; CDR3 protein: CASSAPGTPEQYF
J gene: TRBJ1-5; V gene: TRBV5-6; CDR3 protein: CASSFRTGLNNQPQHF
J gene: TRBJ1-5; V gene: TRBV27; CDR3 protein: CASSLEGIGNQPQHF
J gene: .; V gene: TRBV10-3; CDR3 protein: CAIRDPGEQYF
J gene: TRBJ2-1; V gene: TRBV6-2/TRBV6-3; CDR3 protein: CASSGTGRYNEQFF
J gene: TRBJ2-1; V gene: TRBV6-2/TRBV6-3; CDR3 protein: CASSSPSGGPYNEQFF
J gene: .; V gene: TRBV29-1; CDR3 protein: CSVETDRAHEQYF
J gene: TRBJ2-1; V gene: TRBV20-1; CDR3 protein: CSASNQAGGQGQFF
J gene: TRBJ2-5; V gene: TRBV21-1; CDR3 protein: CASSRVRGQQETQYF
J gene: TRBJ2-1; V gene: TRBV7-2; CDR3 protein: CASSSRRGAGGPEQFF